What follows are 18 T cell receptor beta chains derived from one specimen sequenced in a study of blood T cells in healthy people across ages. Next came a second PCR, run for about 6 to 12 cycles, which used a sample-barcoded 5' primer along with a J-beta primer mix. One entry per CDR3 protein, called by TCRdb with MiXCR from the 5' RACE reads. Of approximately 960,000 distinct CDR3 sequences detected, 29% appear once; the ten largest clones hold 10% to 13%. These data are also associated with another study on T cells of mothers and their children.

Sequencing was performed on blood. The origin of the receptors is a woman in her thirties or forties in good health.

For this clonotype: An end of the junction does not agree with germline; a read error may underlie this. The genes are TRBV11-2 and TRBJ2-1; TRBD2 aligns across 8 bases. CDR1 and CDR2 from the germline V gene are SGHAT and FQNNGV. This CDR3 has 15 amino acids. The CDR3 here is CAGSATGGAGNEQFF. The CDR3 bases are TGTGCCGGCAGCGCCACCGGGGGGGCAGGCAATGAGCAGTTCTTC.

This clonotype was counted many times. The CDR3: CSARTPSRGSYEQYF. CDR3 nucleotides: TGCAGTGCTAGGACACCATCGCGGGGCTCCTACGAGCAGTACTTC. The chain recombines TRBV20-1 with TRBJ2-7, with a tentative D call TRBD2 (6 bases). Germline V CDR1 and CDR2: DFQATT, SNEGSKA (reference sequence). V lost 3 bases and J 0 bases, leaving 15 bases between the germline ends. CDR3 length equals 15 residues.

The rearrangement uses TRBV28 and TRBJ2-7; D is unresolved. CDR1 is MDHEN, CDR2 SYDVKM, per germline. V was pared by 6 bases and J by 0 bases, with 9 bases between. The CDR3 extends over 13 amino acids. The DNA for the CDR3 is TGTGCCAGCAGAGATCCAGTCTCCTACGAGCAGTACTTC. It translates to CASRDPVSYEQYF.

About this clonotype: The final CDR3 position lacks the conserved phenylalanine or tryptophan, pointing to a likely read error. J is TRBJ2-7 and V is TRBV7-2; 9 nucleotides match TRBD2. V lost 3 bases and J lost 2; bases outside the gene matches: 2. Germline V gene data show CDR1 as SGHTA and CDR2 as FQGNSA. CDR3 length: 14 residues. The CDR3 DNA follows: TGTGCCAGCAGCTTGGGCGGGGGGGCCTACGAGCAGTACCTC. Its translation is CASSLGGGAYEQYL.

This clonotype was observed at least ten times. The germline gene is not matched at one end of the junction; a read error may be the cause. The chain uses TRBV5-1 and TRBJ2-7, with a weak D call TRBD1 (5 bases). The germline V gene encodes CDR1 SGHRS and CDR2 YFSETQ. The CDR3 contains 14 residues. The CDR3 here is CASSLGPGSYEQYF. For the CDR3, the DNA is TGTGCCAGCAGCTTAGGTCCAGGGTCCTACGAGCAGTACTTC.

This clonotype was observed many times. CDR3 sequence reads: CASSTQFGLPPNEQFF. DNA of the CDR3: TGCGCCAGCAGTACACAGTTCGGGCTACCACCCAATGAGCAGTTCTTC. The V call is TRBV5-1, the J call TRBJ2-1, with D unresolved. Trimming removed 5 bases from V and 6 bases from J, with 21 bases in between. CDR1 and CDR2 (germline): SGHRS, YFSETQ. This CDR3 is 16 amino acids long.

The sample holds a few counts of this clonotype. The V and J genes are TRBV4-1 and TRBJ2-1; a possible D gene is TRBD1 (5 bases). Germline lookup yields CDR1 MGHRA and CDR2 YSYEKL. The ends were cut back, 0 bases at V and 4 bases at J, with 10 bases in the middle. This CDR3 is built from 15 residues. The CDR3 sequence is CASSQEAGLYNEQFF. The DNA for the CDR3 is TGCGCCAGCAGCCAAGAAGCAGGGTTATACAATGAGCAGTTCTTC.

CDR3 sequence reads: CASSFGPTLGNEQYF. The CDR3 DNA reads TGTGCCAGCAGTTTTGGACCTACTTTAGGGAATGAGCAGTACTTC. The rearrangement links TRBV11-2 to TRBJ2-7; D not resolved. The V gene's germline CDR1 is SGHAT and CDR2 FQNNGV. With 6 bases removed from V and 7 bases from J, the gap between germline ends came to 22 bases. CDR3 size: 15 residues.

This clonotype appeared a few times. This chain joins TRBV6-6 and TRBJ1-1; D remains unclear. From germline, CDR1 is MNHNY and CDR2 SVGAGI (reference sequence). V gave up 2 bases and J gave up 6 bases, with 4 bases separating them. The CDR3 has 11 residues. The CDR3 bases are TGTGCCAGCAGTTACAACCCTGAAGCTTTCTTT. This encodes CASSYNPEAFF.

The CDR3 DNA reads as TGTGCCAGCAGCGGCGGGACTAGCGGGGGGGCCAACACCGGGGAGCTGTTTTTT. Translation gives CASSGGTSGGANTGELFF. The chain carries TRBV7-3 and TRBJ2-2; TRBD2 matches at 16 bases. The V gene's germline CDR1 is SGHTA and CDR2 FQGTGA. The CDR3 has 18 residues. The junction had 5 bases not matched to a gene; V was cut back by 5 bases and J by 2 bases. Complete variable domain (other parts from reference TRBV7-3 and TRBJ2-2): GAGVSQTPSNKVTEKGKYVELRCDPISGHTALYWYRQSLGQGPEFLIYFQGTGAADDSGLPNDRFFAVRPEGSVSTLKIQRTERGDSAVYLCASSGGTSGGANTGELFFGEGSRLTVL.

The chain joins TRBV28 to TRBJ2-7; 8 nucleotides agree with TRBD1. Germline CDR1 is MDHEN and CDR2 is SYDVKM. V lost 6 bases to trimming and J lost 5 bases; unmatched junction nucleotides: 12. The CDR3 length is 15 residues. The CDR3 nucleotides read TGTGCCAGCAGAGGACAGGGTGGGGGACTCGACGAGCAGTACTTC. Amino acids: CASRGQGGGLDEQYF.

Concerning this clonotype: One end of the junction is discordant with germline, which a read error may explain. V gene TRBV7-3 combines with J gene TRBJ2-1, with 7 nucleotides matching TRBD1. CDR1 and CDR2 from the germline V gene are SGHTA and FQGTGA. The length of the CDR3 is 14 residues. CDR3 in amino acids: CASSPGQIYNGQFF. DNA of the CDR3: TGTGCCAGCAGCCCGGGACAGATCTACAATGGGCAGTTCTTC.

On this clonotype itself: A read error may account for a junction end that differs from germline. The J gene is TRBJ1-1, the V gene TRBV18; D unclear. Per germline, CDR1 KGHSH and CDR2 LQKENI. CDR3 length equals 14 residues. CDR3 coding DNA: TGTGCCAGCTCACCTTACAACATGAACACTGGAGCTTTCTTT. Amino acid sequence: CASSPYNMNTGAFF.

V usage is TRBV7-2 and J usage is TRBJ2-7; 7 positions agree with TRBD1. The CDR3 runs 16 residues. V dropped 1 base and J dropped 5; count of bases not matched to a gene: 11. The germline gives CDR1 SGHTA, CDR2 FQGNSA. The CDR3 bases are TGTGCCAGCAGCTTAGGAGCCGACAGGGTACGGGACGAGCAGTACTTC. This sequence encodes CASSLGADRVRDEQYF.

As concerns this clonotype: The junction departs from the called germline gene at one end, perhaps through a read error. The V gene is TRBV28, the J gene TRBJ1-2; D gene ambiguous. This CDR3 has 12 residues. Germline V gene sequence: CDR1 MDHEN, CDR2 SYDVKM. The chain's CDR3 is CVSSCPNYGYTF. CDR3 DNA: TGTGTCAGCAGTTGCCCGAATTATGGCTACACCTTC.

This clonotype was detected only a few times. Being one base from a much bigger clone, this may be a read error. The genes are TRBV11-2 and TRBJ2-7; 8 positions match TRBD1. Germline CDR1 SGHAT, CDR2 FQNNGV. The junction had 12 bases not matched to a gene; V was cut back by 10 bases and J by 7 bases. The CDR3 length is 13 residues. The CDR3 loop is CAIRTGNYNEQYF. For the CDR3, the DNA is TGTGCCATCCGGACAGGGAACTACAATGAGCAGTACTTC.

The rearrangement joins TRBV12-3 or TRBV12-4 to TRBJ1-2, with D tentatively TRBD1 (6 bases). V lost 6 bases, J lost 5 bases, and 19 bases lay in between. The CDR3 runs 15 residues. The DNA of the CDR3 is TGTGCCAGCAGCCGGGGGCGGGGAGGGCTGTATGGCTACACCTTC. This gives the protein CASSRGRGGLYGYTF.

This clonotype was recorded many times. The chain carries TRBV11-2 and TRBJ2-7; possibly TRBD2 for D (6 bases). Looked up from germline, CDR1 is SGHAT and CDR2 is FQNNGV. The CDR3 totals 14 residues. V shed 3 bases and J shed 7 bases, with 16 bases lying between them. In DNA, the CDR3 is TGTGCCAGCAGCTTCGGCTGGGGGAGGAGGGAGCAGTACTTC. This gives the protein CASSFGWGRREQYF.